This TCR beta chain derives from a study of cytotoxic CD8 clonotypes in ibrutinib-treated CLL. Study as a whole: After median about 5.5 years, about 14 stayed in remission, approximately 12 progressed; responses some 25 partial, 2 complete. Collecting the response samples happened after a median around twelve months of treatment, with a range of 6 to 36.

Study-wide points: Stable or contracted on treatment, public clonotypes were also uncommon. Baseline levels of clonality went above those of age-matched healthy donors and moved with circulating CD8+ T-cell counts.

Worth noting for this clone: The antigen is not known.

Here immunoSEQ multiplex PCR was the method, and the copy in TCRdb shows in-frame clones only, minus some. The data hold more than 200,000 clones, with 65% to 80% observed a single time. The sequencing here drew on PBMCs, taken after 12 months of ibrutinib treatment. The TCR was taken from a human donor with chronic lymphocytic leukemia.

Here the CDR3 reads CASSIRGEGTEAFF. CDR3 bases: TGTGCCAGTAGTATTCGGGGGGAGGGGACTGAAGCTTTCTTT. This chain joins TRBV19 and TRBJ1-1; the D gene is possibly TRBD1 (5 bases). Germline V gene data show CDR1 as LNHDA and CDR2 as SQIVND (reference sequence). V was clipped by 3 bases and J by 5 bases, with 13 bases between them. This CDR3 region has 14 residues.